This TCR beta chain was identified in a study of monozygotic twins with inflammatory bowel disease. As regards this clonotype: The antigen remains unidentified.

TCRdb re-analyzed the 5' RACE reads; it lists each CDR3 protein once, without DNA. Its table lists 150,000 to 200,000 distinct CDR3 sequences. Study-wide points: Clonotypes shared with others were fewer in IBD patients than in healthy twins, especially with disease activity. Healthy co-twins showed greater TCRbeta diversity (inverse Simpson) than IBD patients. Evidence failed to back one strong IBD-linked signal or clonotype.

Germline lookup yields CDR1 SGHTA and CDR2 FQGNSA. The CDR3 is made up of 16 amino acids. Sequencing was carried out using blood. J is TRBJ2-5 and V is TRBV7-2; TCRdb's D gene call, TRBD2, goes unchecked for lack of DNA. The clonotype comes from a human donor with ulcerative colitis or Crohn's disease, or a healthy co-twin of an affected twin (not recorded which). The CDR3 sequence: CASSSEAGLEGETQYF. The full variable domain, with the rest looked up from reference TRBV7-2 and TRBJ2-5, is GAGVSQSPSNKVTEKGKDVELRCDPISGHTALYWYRQSLGQGLEFLIYFQGNSAPDKSGLPSDRFSAERTGGSVSTLTIQRTQQEDSAVYLCASSSEAGLEGETQYFGPGTRLLVL.